Listed below are T cell receptor beta chains from one sample, sequenced in a study of CD8 T cells in Susac syndrome. TCRdb called the immunoSEQ multiplex PCR reads again in MiXCR, with one record for every CDR3 protein. Here the sample spans roughly 200,000 distinct CDR3 sequences, 90% to 96% being singletons. Sequenced input: CD4+ T cells from PBMCs. These receptors came from a human donor with multiple sclerosis. Each CDR3 is given without its conserved first and last residue. The order of the fields is V gene, J gene, CDR3 protein.

v_gene: TRBV6-4
j_gene: TRBJ2-3
CDR3aa: ASSEGLAGDTQY

v_gene: TRBV29-1
j_gene: TRBJ2-5
CDR3aa: SAPAFIDREETQY

v_gene: TRBV29-1
j_gene: TRBJ2-3
CDR3aa: SVDQQGVTDTQY

v_gene: TRBV6-1
j_gene: TRBJ2-6
CDR3aa: ASSSFRLDSGANVLT

v_gene: TRBV13
j_gene: TRBJ1-6
CDR3aa: ASSLSLGNSPLH

v_gene: TRBV20-1
j_gene: TRBJ2-3
CDR3aa: SAIKGTDTQY

v_gene: TRBV29-1
j_gene: TRBJ2-7
CDR3aa: SVSSSYEQY

v_gene: TRBV18
j_gene: TRBJ2-7
CDR3aa: ASSASHEQY

v_gene: TRBV11-3
j_gene: TRBJ2-5
CDR3aa: ASSPYTVGGRETQY

v_gene: TRBV30
j_gene: TRBJ2-4
CDR3aa: AWVAGTSGGLAKNIQY

v_gene: TRBV25-1
j_gene: TRBJ1-1
CDR3aa: ASSESTRFGDRNTEAF

v_gene: TRBV6-1
j_gene: TRBJ1-6
CDR3aa: AISEGASGYNSPLH

v_gene: TRBV7-9
j_gene: TRBJ2-1
CDR3aa: ASSFVRGPYNEQF

v_gene: TRBV30
j_gene: TRBJ1-5
CDR3aa: AWTGGGPSSGNQPQH

v_gene: TRBV4-1
j_gene: TRBJ1-1
CDR3aa: ASSQAGMNTEAF

v_gene: TRBV5-1
j_gene: TRBJ1-1
CDR3aa: ASSSDVGANTEAF

v_gene: TRBV30
j_gene: TRBJ2-7
CDR3aa: AWSVRAWNEQY

v_gene: TRBV4-3
j_gene: TRBJ2-5
CDR3aa: ASSQEVFWETQY

v_gene: TRBV6-1
j_gene: TRBJ2-7
CDR3aa: ASSVRVPSYEQY

v_gene: TRBV12-5
j_gene: TRBJ1-4
CDR3aa: ASGSVWGENEKLF

v_gene: TRBV20-1
j_gene: TRBJ2-3
CDR3aa: SGPLAGTDTQY

v_gene: TRBV10-3
j_gene: TRBJ2-5
CDR3aa: AISDQRLQETQY

v_gene: TRBV3-1
j_gene: TRBJ2-7
CDR3aa: ASSNQGGSYEQY

v_gene: TRBV13
j_gene: TRBJ2-7
CDR3aa: ASSRRRMANEQY

v_gene: TRBV5-4
j_gene: TRBJ2-5
CDR3aa: ASSSTGSLRTQY

v_gene: TRBV6-1
j_gene: TRBJ2-1
CDR3aa: ASSDLVNEQF

v_gene: TRBV11-2
j_gene: TRBJ2-7
CDR3aa: ASSQAAGGRHEQY

v_gene: TRBV20-1
j_gene: TRBJ1-5
CDR3aa: SARRGQPQH

v_gene: TRBV11-1
j_gene: TRBJ1-5
CDR3aa: ASSPEGADQPQH

v_gene: TRBV20-1
j_gene: TRBJ1-2
CDR3aa: SATPTAGKYGYT

v_gene: TRBV15
j_gene: TRBJ1-6
CDR3aa: ATSRSFGQESYNSPLH

v_gene: TRBV2
j_gene: TRBJ1-5
CDR3aa: ASQDRGLQPQH

v_gene: TRBV30
j_gene: TRBJ1-1
CDR3aa: AWRRPNTEAF

v_gene: TRBV3-1
j_gene: TRBJ1-5
CDR3aa: ASSHGRNQPQH

v_gene: TRBV5-1
j_gene: TRBJ1-2
CDR3aa: ASSSVDRGDYGYT

v_gene: TRBV5-1
j_gene: TRBJ2-5
CDR3aa: ASSFPGGTDQTQY

v_gene: TRBV15
j_gene: TRBJ1-2
CDR3aa: ATSRGQGLGYT

v_gene: TRBV5-4
j_gene: TRBJ2-7
CDR3aa: ASSLGEVYEQY

v_gene: TRBV20-1
j_gene: TRBJ2-3
CDR3aa: SASGLADTQY

v_gene: TRBV29-1
j_gene: TRBJ2-1
CDR3aa: SVLRGAGYNEQF

v_gene: TRBV30
j_gene: TRBJ2-7
CDR3aa: AWRAFGTDTSYEQY

v_gene: TRBV2
j_gene: TRBJ2-6
CDR3aa: ASSEVWSGANVLT

v_gene: TRBV25-1
j_gene: TRBJ1-5
CDR3aa: ASSDGGQPQH

v_gene: TRBV27
j_gene: TRBJ1-5
CDR3aa: ASGWTGGWQPQH

v_gene: TRBV5-1
j_gene: TRBJ2-7
CDR3aa: ASSSPEGYEQY

v_gene: TRBV29-1
j_gene: TRBJ2-7
CDR3aa: SVTRDSSYEQY